The rows below give T cell receptor beta chains drawn from one sample of a study of beta chain features in type 1 diabetes. Generated by immunoSEQ multiplex PCR, the TCRdb table keeps only in-frame clones and is missing some. The sample shows some 27,000 clones, around 60% of them seen only once. Sequencing used Tregs from blood. The receptors shown here come from a woman aged 25 to 45 with type 1 diabetes. The CDR3 runs from the conserved cysteine through the conserved F or W. D genes are given only for firm matches. Clone size, where shown, is once, few, many, or a class for clones that have expanded.

>TRBJ2-6|NA|TRBV2|NA
TGTGCCAGCACTCCGATACGGTCCTCTGGGGCCAACGTCCTGACTTTC
CASTPIRSSGANVLTF
>TRBJ2-7|NA|TRBV18|TRBD2
TGTGCCAGCTCACCATCAAGGGAGGGCGACGAGCAGTACTTC
CASSPSREGDEQYF
>TRBJ2-2|NA|TRBV5-4|TRBD2
TGTGCCAGCAGCCCTAGCGGGAGTCGGACCGGGGAGCTGTTTTTT
CASSPSGSRTGELFF
>TRBJ2-7|NA|TRBV6-1|NA
TGTGCCAGCAGCTTAAACTACGAGCAGTACTTC
CASSLNYEQYF
>TRBJ2-1|NA|TRBV7-2|TRBD2
TGTGCCAGCAGCTGGCCTAGAGGCGGGAGGTCCTACAATGAGCAGTTCTTC
CASSWPRGGRSYNEQFF
>TRBJ2-1|NA|TRBV6-1|TRBD1
TGTGCCAGTACGACAGGGGGCCTCTACAATGAGCAGTTCTTC
CASTTGGLYNEQFF
>TRBJ2-1|NA|TRBV29-1|TRBD1
TGCAGCGTTTCCGGGACAGGCTACAATGAGCAGTTCTTC
CSVSGTGYNEQFF
>TRBJ1-2|NA|TRBV9|NA
TGTGCCAGCAGCCCGGGTCCAAACCACTATGGCTACACCTTC
CASSPGPNHYGYTF
>TRBJ2-1|NA|TRBV19|NA
TGTGCCAGTAATAAGGGGAGGACTGCCTCCTACAATGAGCAGTTCTTC
CASNKGRTASYNEQFF
>TRBJ1-1|NA|TRBV7-9|NA
TGTGCCAGCAGGGATACAGTGAACACTGAAGCTTTCTTT
CASRDTVNTEAFF
>TRBJ2-1|NA|TRBV25-1|TRBD2
TGTGCCAGCACGGGAGGTCACTCCTACAATGAGCAGTTCTTC
CASTGGHSYNEQFF
>TRBJ1-4|NA|TRBV7-2|TRBD1
TGTGCCAGCAGCCCCCGGACAGGGTCATCTAATGAAAAACTGTTTTTT
CASSPRTGSSNEKLFF
>TRBJ1-1|NA|TRBV6-6|NA
TGTGCCAGCAGAGACCAGGGATACACTGAAGCTTTCTTT
CASRDQGYTEAFF
>TRBJ2-7|NA|TRBV7-3|TRBD1
TGTGCCAGCAGCCGGGGACAGGGCGACGAGCAGTACTTC
CASSRGQGDEQYF
>TRBJ2-5|few|TRBV7-9|TRBD2
TGTGCCAGCAGCCCGGGACTAGCGGGAGAGACCCAGTACTTC
CASSPGLAGETQYF
>TRBJ1-1|NA|TRBV7-9|TRBD1
TGTGCCAGCAGCCCGGGACAGGGGAGAACTGAAGCTTTCTTT
CASSPGQGRTEAFF
>TRBJ2-7|NA|TRBV5-4|NA
TGTGCCAGCAGCTTGGGGGGCGGGGACTCCTACGAGCAGTACTTC
CASSLGGGDSYEQYF
>TRBJ2-5|NA|TRBV2|TRBD2
TGTGCCAGCAGTGGAGCGGGAGTGGTGGAGACCCAGTACTTC
CASSGAGVVETQYF
>TRBJ2-6|NA|TRBV13|NA
TGTGCCAGCAGTACCATCAAGCTGAGTCAAAGTCGGGCCAACGTCCTGACTTTC
CASSTIKLSQSRANVLTF
>TRBJ2-3|NA|TRBV5-1|NA
TGCGCCAGCAGTGACGTAGGGCGGGTCACAGATACGCAGTATTTT
CASSDVGRVTDTQYF
>TRBJ2-1|NA|TRBV10-3|NA
TGTGCCATCAGAGCTGTGCTACGGGACAATGAGCAGTTCTTC
CAIRAVLRDNEQFF
>TRBJ1-1|NA|TRBV2|NA
TGTGCCAGCAGTTTCTCGGGGGAGAACACTGAAGCTTTCTTT
CASSFSGENTEAFF
>TRBJ2-7|NA|TRBV7-8|NA
TGTGCCAGCAGCTTAGCGCATGGAGACCTTGGTTACGAGCAGTACTTC
CASSLAHGDLGYEQYF
>TRBJ2-1|NA|TRBV6-5|TRBD1
TGTGCCAGCAGCCCCTCGACAGGGGACAATGAGCAGTTCTTC
CASSPSTGDNEQFF
>TRBJ1-5|NA|TRBV2|TRBD1
TGTGCCAGCAGGGGGACAGGTAATCAGCCCCAGCATTTT
CASRGTGNQPQHF
>TRBJ2-7|NA|TRBV6-5|TRBD2
TGTGCCAGCAGGCGTGCTCGGGGACTAGCTTTTGAGCAGTACTTC
CASRRARGLAFEQYF
>TRBJ2-3|NA|TRBV2|TRBD2
TGTGCCAGCACTCAAGGGACTAGCGGGAGTTGGGGAGATACGCAGTATTTT
CASTQGTSGSWGDTQYF
>TRBJ2-2|NA|TRBV7-3|NA
TGTGCCAGCAGCGTCTCAGGTCACACCGGGGAGCTGTTTTTT
CASSVSGHTGELFF
>TRBJ1-1|NA|TRBV5-1|NA
TGCGCCAGCAGCTTGGGCCGAGTTAACACTGAAGCTTTCTTT
CASSLGRVNTEAFF
>TRBJ2-1|NA|TRBV6-6|NA
TGTGCCAGCAGTTACGCGGGAAACGATTACAATGAGCAGTTCTTC
CASSYAGNDYNEQFF
>TRBJ1-2|NA|TRBV28|NA
TGTGCCAGCAGTTTACGAGGGAACGGCTACACCTTC
CASSLRGNGYTF
>TRBJ2-1|NA|TRBV7-3|NA
TGTGCCAGCAGCTTACTGAACGGGTTCGATGAGCAGTTCTTC
CASSLLNGFDEQFF
>TRBJ2-1|NA|TRBV5-1|TRBD2
TGCGCCAGCAGCTTGTTTGGGACTAGGGGAAATGAGCAGTTCTTC
CASSLFGTRGNEQFF
>TRBJ2-7|NA|TRBV11-2|NA
TGTGCCAGCAGCTTGGATAGGGGCATTCCCCCCGAGCAGTACTTC
CASSLDRGIPPEQYF
>TRBJ2-5|NA|TRBV29-1|TRBD1
TGCAGCGTTGGGACAGGGTGGCAAGAGACCCAGTACTTC
CSVGTGWQETQYF
>TRBJ1-2|NA|TRBV4-2|TRBD1
TGTGCCAGCAGCCAAGGACAGGGGGCAAATGGCTACACCTTC
CASSQGQGANGYTF